A single sample gave rise to the 3 T cell receptor beta chains below, sequenced in a study of a mutant IDH1 vaccine in newly diagnosed glioma. Time point reported: week 23, last vaccination. The study gave 300 ug of mutant IDH1 20-mer peptide per vaccine dose, with topical imiquimod. Their antigen targets remain unknown. Using immunoSEQ multiplex PCR, the repertoire was profiled, and TCRdb retains in-frame clones only, with some absent. The table shows tens of thousands of clones, with around 81% occurring only once. The source material was PBMCs, sampled from a glioma patient whose treatment included an IDH1 peptide vaccine. The receptors derive from a woman in her thirties or forties with glioma. Some clones in this sample may be carry-over from other donors' samples.

This clone was seen once. Here the CDR3 reads CASSQDRDGSTDTQYF. The CDR3 DNA follows: TGCGCCAGCAGCCAAGACCGGGACGGAAGCACAGATACGCAGTATTTT. This sequence joins TRBV4-3 and TRBJ2-3; possibly TRBD1 or TRBD2 for D (5 bases each). The CDR3 loop spans 16 amino acids. In germline, CDR1 is LGHNA, CDR2 YSLEER. Trimming stripped 0 bases from V and 0 bases from J, with 10 bases between.

The chain has TRBV6-5 and TRBJ2-7, with D unclear. V was trimmed by 0 bases and J by 2 bases, leaving 8 bases between them. The germline V gene has CDR1 MNHEY and CDR2 SVGAGI. CDR3 length: 14 amino acids. The CDR3 DNA sequence: TGTGCCAGCAGTTACTCAAACCCCCCCTACGAGCAGTACTTC. It is translated as CASSYSNPPYEQYF.

The V call is TRBV19, the J call TRBJ1-5; D not resolved. V was trimmed by 3 bases and J by 6 bases, leaving 6 bases between them. This CDR3 region has 12 residues. Looked up from germline, CDR1 is LNHDA and CDR2 is SQIVND (reference sequence). CDR3 bases: TGTGCCAGTAGTATCGCAGTTCAGCCCCAGCATTTT. Its protein product is CASSIAVQPQHF. Full variable domain (missing parts from reference TRBV19 and TRBJ1-5): DGGITQSPKYLFRKEGQNVTLSCEQNLNHDAMYWYRQDPGQGLRLIYYSQIVNDFQKGDIAEGYSVSREKKESFPLTVTSAQKNPTAFYLCASSIAVQPQHFGDGTRLSIL.